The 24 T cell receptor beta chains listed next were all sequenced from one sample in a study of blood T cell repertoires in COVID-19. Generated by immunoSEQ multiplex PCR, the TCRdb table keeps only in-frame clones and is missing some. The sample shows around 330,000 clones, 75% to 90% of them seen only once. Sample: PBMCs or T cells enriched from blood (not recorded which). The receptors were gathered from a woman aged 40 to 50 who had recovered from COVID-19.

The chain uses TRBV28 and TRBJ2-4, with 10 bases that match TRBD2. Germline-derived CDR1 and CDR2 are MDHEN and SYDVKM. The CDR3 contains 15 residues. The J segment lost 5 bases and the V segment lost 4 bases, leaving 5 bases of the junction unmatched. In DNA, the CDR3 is TGTGCCAGCAGTTCCCAGCGGGGGGGGCAAAACATTCAGTACTTC. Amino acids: CASSSQRGGQNIQYF.

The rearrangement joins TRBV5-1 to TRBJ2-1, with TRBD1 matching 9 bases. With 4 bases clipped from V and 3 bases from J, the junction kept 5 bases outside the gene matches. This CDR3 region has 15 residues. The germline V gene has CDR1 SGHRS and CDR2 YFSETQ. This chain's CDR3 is CASSLRTGDYNEQFF. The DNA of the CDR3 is TGCGCCAGCAGCCTACGGACAGGGGACTACAATGAGCAGTTCTTC.

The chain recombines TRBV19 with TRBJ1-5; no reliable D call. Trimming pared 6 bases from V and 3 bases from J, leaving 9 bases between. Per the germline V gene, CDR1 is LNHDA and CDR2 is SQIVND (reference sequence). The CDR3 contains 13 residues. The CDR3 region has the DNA TGTGCCAGTAGCACAGAGCACAATCAGCCCCAGCATTTT. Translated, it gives CASSTEHNQPQHF.

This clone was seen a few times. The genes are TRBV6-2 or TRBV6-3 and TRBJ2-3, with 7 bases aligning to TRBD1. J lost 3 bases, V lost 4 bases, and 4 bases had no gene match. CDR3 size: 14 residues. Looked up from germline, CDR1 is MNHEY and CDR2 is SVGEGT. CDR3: CASSLGQITDTQYF. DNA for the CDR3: TGTGCCAGCAGTTTGGGACAGATAACAGATACGCAGTATTTT.

This chain's CDR3 is CASSPLPGQGAPGTEAFF. CDR3 DNA sequence: TGTGCCAGCTCACCCTTGCCGGGACAGGGGGCGCCCGGAACTGAAGCTTTCTTT. The J gene is TRBJ1-1, the V gene TRBV18; the match to TRBD1 covers 12 bases. There are 18 residues in the CDR3. The V and J ends lost 3 bases and 5 bases, in that order; junction bases with no gene match: 13. The germline V gene has CDR1 KGHSH and CDR2 LQKENI.

For the CDR3, the DNA is TGTGCCAGCACCCTGGGAGGAGGGGGCACAGATACGCAGTATTTT. Protein sequence: CASTLGGGGTDTQYF. The rearrangement links TRBV2 to TRBJ2-3, with a possible D match to TRBD2 (6 bases). V lost 7 bases and J 1 base, leaving 15 bases between the germline ends. Germline lookup yields CDR1 SNHLY and CDR2 FYNNEI. There are 15 residues in the CDR3.

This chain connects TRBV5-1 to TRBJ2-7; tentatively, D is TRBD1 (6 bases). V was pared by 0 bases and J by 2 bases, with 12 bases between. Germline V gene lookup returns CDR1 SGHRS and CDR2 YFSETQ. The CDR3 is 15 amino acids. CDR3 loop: CASSLEGDRTYEQYF. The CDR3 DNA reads TGCGCCAGCAGCTTGGAGGGGGATAGGACCTACGAGCAGTACTTC.

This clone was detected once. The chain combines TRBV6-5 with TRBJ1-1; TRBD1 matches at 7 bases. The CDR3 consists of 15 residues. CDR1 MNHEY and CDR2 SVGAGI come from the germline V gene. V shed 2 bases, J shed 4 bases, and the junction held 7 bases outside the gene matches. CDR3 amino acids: CASSYGTARGTEAFF. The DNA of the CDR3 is TGTGCCAGCAGTTACGGGACAGCACGGGGCACTGAAGCTTTCTTT.

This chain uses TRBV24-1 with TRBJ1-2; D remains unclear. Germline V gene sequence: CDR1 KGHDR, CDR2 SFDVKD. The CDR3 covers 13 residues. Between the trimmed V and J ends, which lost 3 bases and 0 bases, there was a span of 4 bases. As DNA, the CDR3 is TGTGCCACCAGTGATACAACTAACTATGGCTACACCTTC. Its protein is CATSDTTNYGYTF.

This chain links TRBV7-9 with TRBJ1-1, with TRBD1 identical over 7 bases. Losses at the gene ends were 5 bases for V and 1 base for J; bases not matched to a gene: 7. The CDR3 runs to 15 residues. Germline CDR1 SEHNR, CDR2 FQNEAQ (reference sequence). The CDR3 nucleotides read TGTGCCAGCAGCCCGAGACAGGGAGCGAACACTGAAGCTTTCTTT. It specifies CASSPRQGANTEAFF.

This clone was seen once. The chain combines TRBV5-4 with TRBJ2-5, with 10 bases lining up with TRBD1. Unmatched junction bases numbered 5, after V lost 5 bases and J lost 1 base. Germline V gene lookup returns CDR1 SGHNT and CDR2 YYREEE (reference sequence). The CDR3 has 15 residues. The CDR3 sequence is CASSSRDRGQETQYF. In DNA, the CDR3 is TGTGCCAGCAGTTCCCGGGACAGGGGCCAAGAGACCCAGTACTTC.

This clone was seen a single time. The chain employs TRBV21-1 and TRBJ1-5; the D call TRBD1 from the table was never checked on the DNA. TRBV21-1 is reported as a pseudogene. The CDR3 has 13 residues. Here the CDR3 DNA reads TGTGCCAGCAGCAAGGGACAGGGGAAACCCCAGCATTTT. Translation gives CASSKGQGKPQHF.

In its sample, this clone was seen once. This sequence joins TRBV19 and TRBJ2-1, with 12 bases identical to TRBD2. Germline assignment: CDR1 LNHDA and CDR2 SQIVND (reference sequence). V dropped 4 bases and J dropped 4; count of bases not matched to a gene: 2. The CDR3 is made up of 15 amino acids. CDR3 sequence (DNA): TGTGCCAGTAGTAGGACTAGCGGGACATACAATGAGCAGTTCTTC. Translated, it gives CASSRTSGTYNEQFF.

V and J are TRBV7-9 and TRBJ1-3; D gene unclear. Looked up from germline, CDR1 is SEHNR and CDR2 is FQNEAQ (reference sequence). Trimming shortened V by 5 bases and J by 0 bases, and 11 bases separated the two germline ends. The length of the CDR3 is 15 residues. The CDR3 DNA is TGTGCCAGCAGCACACCCAAATACTCTGGAAACACCATATATTTT. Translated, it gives CASSTPKYSGNTIYF. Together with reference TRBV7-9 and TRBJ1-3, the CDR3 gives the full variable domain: DTGVSQNPRHKITKRGQNVTFRCDPISEHNRLYWYRQTLGQGPEFLTYFQNEAQLEKSRLLSDRFSAERPKGSFSTLEIQRTEQGDSAMYLCASSTPKYSGNTIYFGEGSWLTVV.

CDR3 bases: TGTGCCAGTAGTATAGGAGCGGCCACCGGGGAGCTGTTTTTT. It codes for CASSIGAATGELFF. This rearrangement joins TRBV19 to TRBJ2-2; maybe TRBD2 (5 bases). V was pared by 1 base and J by 4 bases, with 7 bases between. Germline V gene data show CDR1 as LNHDA and CDR2 as SQIVND (reference sequence). The CDR3 spans 14 residues.

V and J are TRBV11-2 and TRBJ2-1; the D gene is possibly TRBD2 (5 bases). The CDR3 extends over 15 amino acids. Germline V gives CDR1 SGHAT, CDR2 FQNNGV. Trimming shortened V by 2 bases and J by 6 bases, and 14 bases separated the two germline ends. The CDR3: CASSLLLADGNEQFF. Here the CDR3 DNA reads TGTGCCAGCAGCTTACTCCTAGCAGATGGCAATGAGCAGTTCTTC.

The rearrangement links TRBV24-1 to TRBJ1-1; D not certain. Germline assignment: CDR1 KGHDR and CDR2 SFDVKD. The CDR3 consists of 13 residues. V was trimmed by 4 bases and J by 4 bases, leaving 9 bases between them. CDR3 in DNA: TGTGCCACCAGTGAAGCAGGAACCACTGAAGCTTTCTTT. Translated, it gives CATSEAGTTEAFF.

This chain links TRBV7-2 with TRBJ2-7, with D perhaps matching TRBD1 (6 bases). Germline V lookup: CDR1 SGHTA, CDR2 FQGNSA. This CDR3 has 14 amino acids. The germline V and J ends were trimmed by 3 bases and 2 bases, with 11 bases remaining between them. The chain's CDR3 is CASSFPGHPYEQYF. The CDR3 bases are TGTGCCAGCAGCTTTCCGGGACACCCCTACGAGCAGTACTTC. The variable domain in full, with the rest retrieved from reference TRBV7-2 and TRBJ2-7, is GAGVSQSPSNKVTEKGKDVELRCDPISGHTALYWYRQSLGQGLEFLIYFQGNSAPDKSGLPSDRFSAERTGGSVSTLTIQRTQQEDSAVYLCASSFPGHPYEQYFGPGTRLTVT.

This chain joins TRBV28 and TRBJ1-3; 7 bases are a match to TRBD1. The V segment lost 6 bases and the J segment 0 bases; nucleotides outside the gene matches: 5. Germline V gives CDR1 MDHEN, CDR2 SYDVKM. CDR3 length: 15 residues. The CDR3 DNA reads TGTGCCAGCAGCCTACAGGGGTACTCTGGAAACACCATATATTTT. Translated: CASSLQGYSGNTIYF. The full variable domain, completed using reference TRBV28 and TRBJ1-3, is DVKVTQSSRYLVKRTGEKVFLECVQDMDHENMFWYRQDPGLGLRLIYFSYDVKMKEKGDIPEGYSVSREKKERFSLILESASTNQTSMYLCASSLQGYSGNTIYFGEGSWLTVV.

CDR3 in amino acids: CASSPGGADSYEQYF. DNA of the CDR3: TGTGCCAGCAGCCCGGGAGGGGCCGACTCCTACGAGCAGTACTTC. The rearrangement joins TRBV7-9 to TRBJ2-7; 8 bases line up with TRBD2. J gave up 0 bases and V 5 bases, and 6 bases lay outside the gene matches. Germline V gives CDR1 SEHNR, CDR2 FQNEAQ (reference sequence). The CDR3 spans 15 residues.

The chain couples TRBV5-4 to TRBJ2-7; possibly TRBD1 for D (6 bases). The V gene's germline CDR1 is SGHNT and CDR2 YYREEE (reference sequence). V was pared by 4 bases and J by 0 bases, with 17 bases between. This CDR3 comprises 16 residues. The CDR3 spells CASSRATGTISYEQYF. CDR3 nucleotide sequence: TGTGCCAGCAGCCGGGCTACCGGGACAATCTCCTACGAGCAGTACTTC. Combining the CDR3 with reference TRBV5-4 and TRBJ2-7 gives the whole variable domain ETGVTQSPTHLIKTRGQQVTLRCSSQSGHNTVSWYQQALGQGPQFIFQYYREEENGRGNFPPRFSGLQFPNYSSELNVNALELDDSALYLCASSRATGTISYEQYFGPGTRLTVT.

The CDR3: CASSQAPPLLANTGELFF. The CDR3 nucleotides are TGCGCCAGCAGCCAAGCACCCCCGCTTCTAGCGAACACCGGGGAGCTGTTTTTT. J is TRBJ2-2 and V is TRBV4-3, with D unresolved. The CDR3 loop spans 18 amino acids. Trimming removed 1 base at V and 0 bases at J, with 15 bases between. Germline V CDR1 and CDR2: LGHNA, YSLEER.

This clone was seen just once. The CDR3 reads CASSSINRQGHDGYTF. CDR3 in DNA: TGTGCCAGCAGTTCCATAAACCGACAGGGGCACGATGGCTACACCTTC. This chain links TRBV27 with TRBJ1-2; 8 bases are shared with TRBD1. Germline V gives CDR1 MNHEY, CDR2 SMNVEV (reference sequence). This CDR3 comprises 16 residues. V lost 4 bases, J lost 6 bases, and 13 bases stayed unmatched.

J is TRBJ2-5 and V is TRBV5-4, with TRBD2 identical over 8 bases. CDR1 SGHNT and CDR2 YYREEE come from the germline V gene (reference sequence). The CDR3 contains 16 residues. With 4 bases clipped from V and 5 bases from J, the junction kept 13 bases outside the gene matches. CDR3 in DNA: TGTGCCAGCAGCGTGGCGTCAGCGGGAGTTGGCGAGACCCAGTACTTC. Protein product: CASSVASAGVGETQYF. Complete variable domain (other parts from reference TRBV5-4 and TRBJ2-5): ETGVTQSPTHLIKTRGQQVTLRCSSQSGHNTVSWYQQALGQGPQFIFQYYREEENGRGNFPPRFSGLQFPNYSSELNVNALELDDSALYLCASSVASAGVGETQYFGPGTRLLVL.